These 14 T cell receptor beta chains share one sample of origin, sequenced in a study of graft-versus-host responses after intestinal transplantation. Profiled with immunoSEQ multiplex PCR; TCRdb holds only in-frame clones, not every one. The data hold 40,000 or so clones, with around 94% observed a single time. The source was PBMCs, collected 16 days after intestinal transplant. The receptors were sampled from a human patient who received an intestinal transplant, so some T cells may come from the graft donor.

The chain is built from TRBV28 and TRBJ2-7, with 8 bases lining up with TRBD1. Germline V gene data show CDR1 as MDHEN and CDR2 as SYDVKM. The CDR3 contains 15 residues. J was trimmed by 5 bases and V by 5 bases; bases with no gene match: 11. CDR3 in amino acids: CASSLGTGRTHEQYF. The CDR3 DNA reads as TGTGCCAGCAGTCTCGGGACAGGCCGAACCCACGAGCAGTACTTC.

The chain joins TRBV10-1 to TRBJ2-1; D unresolved. The V end lost 4 bases, the J end lost 0 bases, and 4 bases lay between the germline ends. Per the germline V gene, CDR1 is WNHNN and CDR2 is SYGVQD (reference sequence). This CDR3 comprises 13 residues. Here the CDR3 reads CASSGDSYNEQFF. The CDR3 DNA reads TGCGCCAGCAGTGGGGACTCCTACAATGAGCAGTTCTTC.

The V and J genes are TRBV7-9 and TRBJ2-1; 10 bases map to TRBD1. The CDR3 has 14 residues. Trimming took 8 bases from V and 6 from J; bases not matched to a gene: 7. Germline CDR1 SEHNR, CDR2 FQNEAQ (reference sequence). This chain's CDR3 is CASSPGQGINEQFF. CDR3 DNA sequence: TGTGCCAGCTCTCCGGGACAGGGGATCAATGAGCAGTTCTTC.

J is TRBJ2-7 and V is TRBV7-9, with D maybe TRBD2 (6 bases). V gave up 4 bases and J gave up 0 bases, with 10 bases separating them. The CDR3 runs to 14 residues. CDR1 and CDR2 from the germline V gene are SEHNR and FQNEAQ (reference sequence). As DNA, the CDR3 is TGTGCCAGCAGCTCGCCGGGACTCTCCTACGAGCAGTACTTC. It encodes CASSSPGLSYEQYF.

This chain joins TRBV9 and TRBJ2-5, with D tentatively TRBD2 (5 bases). Per the germline V gene, CDR1 is SGDLS and CDR2 is YYNGEE. Trimming cost V 1 base and J 7 bases, with 11 bases left between them. The CDR3 sequence is 13 residues long. CDR3 nucleotides: TGTGCCAGCAGCGTACCGGAAGAGGGGACCCAGTACTTC. It codes for CASSVPEEGTQYF.

The V and J genes are TRBV28 and TRBJ2-3; 8 nucleotides line up with TRBD1. Germline loops: CDR1 MDHEN, CDR2 SYDVKM. Trimming took 6 bases from V and 1 from J; bases not matched to a gene: 3. This CDR3 spans 14 amino acids. Written as DNA, the CDR3 is TGTGCCAGCAGCCCGGGACAGGGCACAGATACGCAGTATTTT. Encoded protein: CASSPGQGTDTQYF.

The rearrangement links TRBV7-2 to TRBJ2-7; 7 nucleotides line up with TRBD2. The CDR3 is 14 amino acids. With V trimmed by 1 base and J by 5 bases, 5 bases remained unmatched. Germline V gives CDR1 SGHTA, CDR2 FQGNSA. CDR3 region: CASSLGTRLNEQYF. The CDR3 DNA reads as TGTGCCAGCAGCTTAGGGACTAGATTGAACGAGCAGTACTTC.

The CDR3 DNA is TGTGCCAGCAGTCCCCTATCCGGCACAGATACGCAGTATTTT. This gives the protein CASSPLSGTDTQYF. The V and J genes are TRBV6-5 and TRBJ2-3; D is uncertain. Germline CDR1 is MNHEY and CDR2 is SVGAGI. V was shortened by 5 bases and J by 1 base, with 10 bases between the two germline ends. The CDR3 covers 14 residues.

This clone appeared once. This chain joins TRBV28 and TRBJ2-1; the match to TRBD2 covers 10 bases. With V trimmed by 5 bases and J by 4 bases, 8 bases remained unmatched. The germline gives CDR1 MDHEN, CDR2 SYDVKM. The CDR3 has 16 residues. The CDR3 loop reads CASSLLGAGGYNEQFF. DNA of the CDR3: TGTGCCAGCAGTCTCCTGGGAGCGGGAGGGTACAATGAGCAGTTCTTC.

Concerning this clone itself: This sample includes further DNA sequences coding for the same CDR3. The chain uses TRBV2 and TRBJ2-1; D gene unclear. Germline CDR1 and CDR2: SNHLY and FYNNEI. This CDR3 region has 12 residues. Trimming removed 6 bases from V and 1 base from J, with 4 bases in between. CDR3 region: CASRGSYNEQFF. CDR3 coding DNA: TGTGCCAGCAGGGGGTCCTACAATGAGCAGTTCTTC.

The V gene is TRBV6-1, the J gene TRBJ2-7; 7 positions agree with TRBD2. Germline CDR1 and CDR2: MNHNS and SASEGT. This CDR3 spans 15 amino acids. V dropped 6 bases and J dropped 0; count of bases not matched to a gene: 8. The CDR3 protein is CASRPSGKFSYEQYF. The CDR3 DNA sequence: TGTGCCAGCAGACCCAGCGGGAAGTTCTCCTACGAGCAGTACTTC.

The rearrangement uses TRBV18 and TRBJ1-5; possibly TRBD1 for D (6 bases). Trimming removed 2 bases at V and 9 bases at J, with 14 bases between. Germline CDR1 is KGHSH and CDR2 is LQKENI. This CDR3 has 14 residues. CDR3 sequence (DNA): TGTGCCAGCTCACCAGAGACAGGAGACGTGCCCCAGCATTTT. This encodes CASSPETGDVPQHF.

This chain uses TRBV19 with TRBJ2-7; possibly TRBD1 for D (6 bases). The CDR3 covers 12 residues. CDR1 is LNHDA, CDR2 SQIVND, per germline (reference sequence). The germline V and J ends were trimmed by 5 bases and 5 bases, with 10 bases remaining between them. The CDR3, as DNA: TGTGCCAGTAGTTCAGGGGTCCACGAGCAGTACTTC. Its translation is CASSSGVHEQYF.

This chain uses TRBV28 with TRBJ2-2; D not resolved. CDR1 and CDR2 from the germline V gene are MDHEN and SYDVKM. This CDR3 has 12 residues. With 6 bases removed from V and 7 bases from J, the gap between germline ends came to 9 bases. The DNA of the CDR3 is TGTGCCAGCAGCTCTCTAGGCGGGGAGCTGTTTTTT. Protein sequence: CASSSLGGELFF. Variable domain in full (rest from reference TRBV28 and TRBJ2-2): DVKVTQSSRYLVKRTGEKVFLECVQDMDHENMFWYRQDPGLGLRLIYFSYDVKMKEKGDIPEGYSVSREKKERFSLILESASTNQTSMYLCASSSLGGELFFGEGSRLTVL.